These 32 T cell receptor beta chains share one sample of origin, sequenced in a study of CXCR3-negative and CXCR3-positive naive CD8 T cells. Whole-study results and caveats: CXCR3-positive naive cells carried more hydrophobic TRB CDR3s than CXCR3-negative naive cells did.

No antigen has been identified for these receptors. The authors prepared UMI-labeled TRB cDNA libraries by 5' RACE. TCRdb re-called the 5' RACE reads, yielding one record per CDR3 amino acid sequence without DNA. This sample's table has about 140,000 distinct CDR3 sequences. Sequencing input: naive CXCR3+ CD8+ T cells from blood. Noted subset: CD45RO-CCR7+CD27+CD95- naive CD8+ T cells expressing CXCR3 (TNR3+). These TCRs come from a human donor in good health. Some clones in this sample may be carry-over from other donors' samples.

This chain links TRBV28 with TRBJ2-7; lacking DNA, the TRBD1 call made by TCRdb goes unchecked. Germline V lookup: CDR1 MDHEN, CDR2 SYDVKM. There are 14 residues in the CDR3. CDR3 loop: CASSFRGDTYEQYF.

CDR3 protein: CASSQSGLNNEQFF. V and J are TRBV7-6 and TRBJ2-1; TCRdb's D call of TRBD2 is untestable without DNA. The CDR3 covers 14 residues. Germline-derived CDR1 and CDR2 are SGHVS and FNYEAQ.

The rearrangement uses TRBV5-6 and TRBJ2-7. The germline CDR1 and CDR2 sequences are SGHDT and YYEEEE. This CDR3 is 15 amino acids long. This chain's CDR3 is CASSLDRQVGYEQYF.

V is TRBV25-1 and J is TRBJ2-2; TCRdb lists TRBD1, though no DNA is available to test this call. Germline V gene lookup returns CDR1 MGHDK and CDR2 SYGVNS. This CDR3 is 21 amino acids long. CDR3 amino acids: CASSELAGTGGILANTGELFF.

The rearrangement uses TRBV12-3 or TRBV12-4 and TRBJ2-2; TCRdb names TRBD1, which stays unverified in the absence of DNA. This CDR3 spans 15 amino acids. CDR3 loop: CASRNDRSSTGELFF.

This chain links TRBV6-5 with TRBJ2-5; TCRdb designates TRBD2, a call that cannot be tested without DNA. This CDR3 contains 16 residues. In germline, CDR1 is MNHEY, CDR2 SVGAGI. CDR3 protein: CASRRLAGASQETQYF.

CDR3 loop: CASRVLGSSYNEQFF. The gene calls are TRBV19 and TRBJ2-1. The CDR3 covers 15 residues. The germline gives CDR1 LNHDA, CDR2 SQIVND (reference sequence).

The CDR3 reads CASSLSGFGNTIYF. The chain uses TRBV13 and TRBJ1-3. CDR1 PRHDT and CDR2 FYEKMQ come from the germline V gene (reference sequence). This CDR3 is 14 amino acids long. Full variable domain (remainder filled in from reference TRBV13 and TRBJ1-3): AAGVIQSPRHLIKEKRETATLKCYPIPRHDTVYWYQQGPGQDPQFLISFYEKMQSDKGSIPDRFSAQQFSDYHSELNMSSLELGDSALYFCASSLSGFGNTIYFGEGSWLTVV.

The V gene is TRBV12-3 or TRBV12-4, the J gene TRBJ2-7; with no DNA, the TCRdb D assignment of TRBD1 cannot be verified. The CDR3 consists of 15 residues. The CDR3 loop is CASSLWAGDTYEQYF.

The rearrangement uses TRBV18 and TRBJ2-3. Germline values: CDR1 KGHSH, CDR2 LQKENI. This CDR3 contains 15 residues. CDR3 residues: CASSPRRQSTDTQYF.

J is TRBJ1-1 and V is TRBV15; absent DNA, TCRdb's TRBD1 call cannot be checked. Germline V gives CDR1 LNHNV, CDR2 YYDKDF (reference sequence). The CDR3 totals 17 residues. CDR3 loop: CATSRTGLNHMNTEAFF.

The genes are TRBV12-3 or TRBV12-4 and TRBJ2-7. The CDR3 is made up of 13 amino acids. Here the CDR3 reads CASSYTDAYEQYF.

The chain employs TRBV7-9 and TRBJ1-2; TCRdb's D gene call, TRBD1, goes unchecked for lack of DNA. This CDR3 spans 12 amino acids. Germline V gene sequence: CDR1 SEHNR, CDR2 FQNEAQ (reference sequence). The CDR3 reads CASTPAPYGYTF.

The genes are TRBV9 and TRBJ2-1; TCRdb outputs TRBD2, but without DNA this stays unchecked. The CDR3 runs 17 residues. From germline, CDR1 is SGDLS and CDR2 YYNGEE. CDR3 amino acids: CASSNRIAGGPPDEQFF.

The rearrangement uses TRBV5-1 and TRBJ2-3; TCRdb lists TRBD2, though no DNA is available to test this call. Germline V gives CDR1 SGHRS, CDR2 YFSETQ. The CDR3 length is 16 residues. The chain's CDR3 is CASSPGSYPLSDTQYF.

The genes are TRBV29-1 and TRBJ2-3; no DNA is available, so the TRBD2 call from TCRdb remains unchecked. The germline V gene has CDR1 SQVTM and CDR2 ANQGSEA. The CDR3 runs 11 residues. The CDR3: CSVSVGDTQYF.

The chain uses TRBV7-9 and TRBJ2-7; absent DNA, TCRdb's TRBD1 call cannot be checked. Germline V gene data show CDR1 as SEHNR and CDR2 as FQNEAQ (reference sequence). This CDR3 comprises 15 residues. The CDR3 here is CASSPLSGEGYEQYF.

The chain couples TRBV5-4 to TRBJ2-3; TCRdb's D gene call, TRBD1, goes unchecked for lack of DNA. The germline V gene has CDR1 SGHNT and CDR2 YYREEE (reference sequence). The CDR3 is 16 amino acids. The CDR3 protein is CASSPDWGQGVDTQYF.

The chain couples TRBV7-9 to TRBJ1-2. The CDR3 is 13 amino acids. Germline V gene lookup returns CDR1 SEHNR and CDR2 FQNEAQ (reference sequence). The CDR3 protein is CASSLDLDYGYTF.

The chain has TRBV29-1 and TRBJ2-5; without DNA, the TCRdb call of TRBD1 cannot be checked. The germline gives CDR1 SQVTM, CDR2 ANQGSEA. The CDR3 has 13 residues. CDR3 loop: CSGDRVYQETQCF. Together with reference TRBV29-1 and TRBJ2-5, the CDR3 gives the full variable domain: SAVISQKPSRDICQRGTSLTIQCQVDSQVTMMFWYRQQPGQSLTLIATANQGSEATYESGFVIDKFPISRPNLTFSTLTVSNMSPEDSSIYLCSGDRVYQETQCFGPGTRLLVL.

The rearrangement joins TRBV28 to TRBJ2-7; with no DNA, the TCRdb D assignment of TRBD2 cannot be verified. This CDR3 has 14 residues. CDR1 is MDHEN, CDR2 SYDVKM, per germline. CDR3 sequence reads: CASSPPGLAGEQYF. Using reference TRBV28 and TRBJ2-7 for the parts outside the CDR3, the full variable domain is DVKVTQSSRYLVKRTGEKVFLECVQDMDHENMFWYRQDPGLGLRLIYFSYDVKMKEKGDIPEGYSVSREKKERFSLILESASTNQTSMYLCASSPPGLAGEQYFGPGTRLTVT.

This sequence joins TRBV4-3 and TRBJ2-1. Germline CDR1 LGHNA, CDR2 YSLEER. This CDR3 spans 13 amino acids. The CDR3 region is CASSQGPNNEQFF.

V usage is TRBV10-1 and J usage is TRBJ2-7. This CDR3 region has 13 residues. Germline-derived CDR1 and CDR2 are WNHNN and SYGVQD (reference sequence). CDR3: CASKPANSYEQYF.

J is TRBJ2-5 and V is TRBV29-1; lacking DNA, the TRBD2 call made by TCRdb goes unchecked. CDR3 length equals 12 residues. The germline V gene has CDR1 SQVTM and CDR2 ANQGSEA. CDR3 loop: CSVGGPKETQYF.

The CDR3 is CASSLGALVDYGYTF. The chain has TRBV7-9 and TRBJ1-2. Germline V gene data show CDR1 as SEHNR and CDR2 as FQNEAQ (reference sequence). The CDR3 extends over 15 amino acids.

The chain is built from TRBV7-3 and TRBJ1-1. Germline assignment: CDR1 SGHTA and CDR2 FQGTGA. The CDR3 runs 13 residues. The CDR3 is CASSPGGYPEAFF.

The chain uses TRBV30 and TRBJ1-1; with no DNA, the TCRdb D assignment of TRBD1 cannot be verified. This CDR3 is 13 amino acids long. Germline V gene lookup returns CDR1 GTSNPN and CDR2 SVGIG (reference sequence). The CDR3 loop reads CAWSVVPNTEAFF.

The rearrangement joins TRBV12-3 or TRBV12-4 to TRBJ2-7. This CDR3 region has 13 residues. This CDR3 reads CASSFGYSYEQYF.

V usage is TRBV12-3 or TRBV12-4 and J usage is TRBJ2-3; TCRdb calls TRBD2, which cannot be checked without DNA. This CDR3 has 14 residues. CDR3 amino acids: CATSYSQDGDTQYF.

The chain couples TRBV28 to TRBJ2-7. CDR3 length: 12 residues. In germline, CDR1 is MDHEN, CDR2 SYDVKM. The chain's CDR3 is CASSFYTYEQYF.

J is TRBJ2-7 and V is TRBV14; TCRdb's assignment of TRBD2 cannot be checked, as there is no DNA. The CDR3 runs 12 residues. Germline V CDR1 and CDR2: SGHDN, FVKESK. This CDR3 reads CASSHSLYEQYF.

The chain employs TRBV28 and TRBJ2-3; TCRdb lists TRBD2, though no DNA is available to test this call. Germline V CDR1 and CDR2: MDHEN, SYDVKM. The CDR3 extends over 15 amino acids. The CDR3: CASSSLAGGLDTQYF.